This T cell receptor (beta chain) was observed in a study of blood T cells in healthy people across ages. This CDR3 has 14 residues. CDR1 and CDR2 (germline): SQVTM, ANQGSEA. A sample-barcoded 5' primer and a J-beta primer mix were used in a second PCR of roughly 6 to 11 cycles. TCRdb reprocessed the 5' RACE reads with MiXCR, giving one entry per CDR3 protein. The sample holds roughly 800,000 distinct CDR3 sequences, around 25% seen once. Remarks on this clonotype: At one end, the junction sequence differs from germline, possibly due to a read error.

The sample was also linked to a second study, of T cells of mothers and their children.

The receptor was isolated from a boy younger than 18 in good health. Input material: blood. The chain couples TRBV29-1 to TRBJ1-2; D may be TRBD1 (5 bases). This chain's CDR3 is CSVNLGGAQGSLGF. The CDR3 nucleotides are TGCAGCGTTAACCTCGGAGGGGCCCAGGGTTCATTGGGCTTC. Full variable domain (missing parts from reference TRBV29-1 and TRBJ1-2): SAVISQKPSRDICQRGTSLTIQCQVDSQVTMMFWYRQQPGQSLTLIATANQGSEATYESGFVIDKFPISRPNLTFSTLTVSNMSPEDSSIYLCSVNLGGAQGSLGFGSGTRLTVV.